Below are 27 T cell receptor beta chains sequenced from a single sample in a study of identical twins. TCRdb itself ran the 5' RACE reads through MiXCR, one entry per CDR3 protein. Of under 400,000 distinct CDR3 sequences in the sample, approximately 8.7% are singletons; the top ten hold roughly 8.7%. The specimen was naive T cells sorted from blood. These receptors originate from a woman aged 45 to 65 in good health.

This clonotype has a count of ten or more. The CDR3 DNA reads TGCGCCAGCAGCTTGGCTAGAAGAGGCTACGAGCAGTACTTC. The encoded protein is CASSLARRGYEQYF. The chain recombines TRBV5-1 with TRBJ2-7; D not resolved. The CDR3 length is 14 residues. The V end lost 0 bases, the J end lost 3 bases, and 10 bases lay between the germline ends. The germline V gene has CDR1 SGHRS and CDR2 YFSETQ.

The CDR3 is CSATEKGSSTDTQYF. The CDR3 bases are TGCAGTGCAACTGAGAAGGGATCTAGCACAGATACGCAGTATTTT. The chain employs TRBV20-1 and TRBJ2-3, with unresolved D. Trimming left V 6 bases short and J 0 bases short, with 16 bases between. This CDR3 is 15 amino acids long. Germline CDR1 reads DFQATT; CDR2 reads SNEGSKA (reference sequence).

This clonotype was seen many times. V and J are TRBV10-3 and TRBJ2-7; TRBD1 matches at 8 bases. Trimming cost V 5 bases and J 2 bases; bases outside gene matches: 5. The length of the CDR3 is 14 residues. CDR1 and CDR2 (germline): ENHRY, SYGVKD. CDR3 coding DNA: TGTGCCATCAGTCTCGACAGGGGACCCTACGAGCAGTACTTC. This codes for CAISLDRGPYEQYF.

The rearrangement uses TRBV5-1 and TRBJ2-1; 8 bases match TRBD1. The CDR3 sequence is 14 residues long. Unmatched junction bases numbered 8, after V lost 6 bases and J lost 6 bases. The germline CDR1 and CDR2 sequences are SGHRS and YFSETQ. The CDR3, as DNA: TGCGCCAGCACCCGGGAGACAGGGGTCAATGAGCAGTTCTTC. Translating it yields CASTRETGVNEQFF.

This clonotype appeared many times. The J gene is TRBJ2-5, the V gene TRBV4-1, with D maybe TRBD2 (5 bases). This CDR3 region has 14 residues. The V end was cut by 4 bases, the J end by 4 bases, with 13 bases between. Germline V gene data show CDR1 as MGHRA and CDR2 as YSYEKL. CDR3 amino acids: CASSLGGDVETQYF. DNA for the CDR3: TGCGCCAGCAGCCTCGGAGGTGATGTAGAGACCCAGTACTTC.

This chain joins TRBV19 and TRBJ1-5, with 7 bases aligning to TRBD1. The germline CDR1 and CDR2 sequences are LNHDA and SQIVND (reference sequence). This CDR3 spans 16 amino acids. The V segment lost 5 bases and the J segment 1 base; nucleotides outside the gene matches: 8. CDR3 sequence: CASSGSGGRSNQPQHF. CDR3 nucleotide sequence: TGTGCCAGTAGTGGCTCAGGGGGAAGGAGCAATCAGCCCCAGCATTTT. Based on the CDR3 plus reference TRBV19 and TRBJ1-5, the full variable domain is DGGITQSPKYLFRKEGQNVTLSCEQNLNHDAMYWYRQDPGQGLRLIYYSQIVNDFQKGDIAEGYSVSREKKESFPLTVTSAQKNPTAFYLCASSGSGGRSNQPQHFGDGTRLSIL.

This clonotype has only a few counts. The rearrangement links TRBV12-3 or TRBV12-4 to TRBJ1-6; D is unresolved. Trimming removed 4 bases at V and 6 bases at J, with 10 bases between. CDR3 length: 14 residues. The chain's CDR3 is CASSWGERNSPLHF. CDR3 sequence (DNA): TGTGCCAGCAGTTGGGGAGAGCGTAATTCACCCCTCCACTTT.

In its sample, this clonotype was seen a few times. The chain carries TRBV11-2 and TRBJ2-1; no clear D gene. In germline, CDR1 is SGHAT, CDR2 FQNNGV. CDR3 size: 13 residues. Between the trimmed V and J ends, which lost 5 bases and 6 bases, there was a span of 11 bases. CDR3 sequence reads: CASSQTAPNEQFF. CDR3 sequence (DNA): TGTGCCAGCAGCCAGACGGCCCCCAATGAGCAGTTCTTC.

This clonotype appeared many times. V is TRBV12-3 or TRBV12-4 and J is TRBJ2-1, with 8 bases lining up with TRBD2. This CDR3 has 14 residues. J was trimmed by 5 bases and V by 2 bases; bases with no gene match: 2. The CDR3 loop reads CASSLLLADNEQFF. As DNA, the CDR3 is TGTGCCAGCAGTTTACTACTAGCGGACAATGAGCAGTTCTTC.

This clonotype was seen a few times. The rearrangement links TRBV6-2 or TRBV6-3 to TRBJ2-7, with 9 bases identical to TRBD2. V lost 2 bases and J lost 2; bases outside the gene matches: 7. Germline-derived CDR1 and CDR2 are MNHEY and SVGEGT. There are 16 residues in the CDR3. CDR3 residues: CASSYGLAGSPYEQYV. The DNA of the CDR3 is TGTGCCAGCAGTTACGGTCTAGCGGGATCCCCCTACGAGCAGTACGTC.

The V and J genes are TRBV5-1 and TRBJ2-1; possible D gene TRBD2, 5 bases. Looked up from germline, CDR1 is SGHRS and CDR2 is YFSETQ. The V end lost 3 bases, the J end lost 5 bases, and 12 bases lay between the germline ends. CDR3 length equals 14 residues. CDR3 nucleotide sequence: TGCGCCAGCAGCTACGAGCGGATCAACAATGAGCAGTTCTTC. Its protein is CASSYERINNEQFF.

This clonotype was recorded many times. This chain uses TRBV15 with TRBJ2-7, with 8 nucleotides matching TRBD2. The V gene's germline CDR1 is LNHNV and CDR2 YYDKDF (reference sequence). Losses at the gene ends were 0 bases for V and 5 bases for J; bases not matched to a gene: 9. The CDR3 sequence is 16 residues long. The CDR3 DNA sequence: TGTGCCACCAGCAGAGATATCCCGGGAGGGTTCGACGAGCAGTACTTC. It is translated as CATSRDIPGGFDEQYF.

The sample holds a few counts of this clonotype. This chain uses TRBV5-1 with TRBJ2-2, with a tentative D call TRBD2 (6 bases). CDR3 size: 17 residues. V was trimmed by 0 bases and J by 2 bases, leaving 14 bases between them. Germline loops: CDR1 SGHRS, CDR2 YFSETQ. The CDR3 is CASSLGGLRRNTGELFF. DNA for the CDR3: TGCGCCAGCAGCTTGGGGGGACTGAGAAGAAACACCGGGGAGCTGTTTTTT.

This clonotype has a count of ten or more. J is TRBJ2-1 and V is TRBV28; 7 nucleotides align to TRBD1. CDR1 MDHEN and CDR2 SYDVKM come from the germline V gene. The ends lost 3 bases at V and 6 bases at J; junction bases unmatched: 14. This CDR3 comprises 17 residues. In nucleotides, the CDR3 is TGTGCCAGCAGTTTTCCCTTCGTCACCCGGGACAGCAATGAGCAGTTCTTC. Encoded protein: CASSFPFVTRDSNEQFF.

The CDR3 DNA reads TGTGCCAGCAGCTCGACAACAGGGGGCAATGAGCAGTTCTTC. Amino acid sequence: CASSSTTGGNEQFF. This chain connects TRBV7-6 to TRBJ2-1; 8 nucleotides line up with TRBD1. V dropped 4 bases and J dropped 6; count of bases not matched to a gene: 5. The CDR3 is 14 amino acids. Per the germline V gene, CDR1 is SGHVS and CDR2 is FNYEAQ. The full variable domain, its missing parts supplied by reference TRBV7-6 and TRBJ2-1, is GAGVSQSPRYKVTKRGQDVALRCDPISGHVSLYWYRQALGQGPEFLTYFNYEAQQDKSGLPNDRFSAERPEGSISTLTIQRTEQRDSAMYRCASSSTTGGNEQFFGPGTRLTVL.

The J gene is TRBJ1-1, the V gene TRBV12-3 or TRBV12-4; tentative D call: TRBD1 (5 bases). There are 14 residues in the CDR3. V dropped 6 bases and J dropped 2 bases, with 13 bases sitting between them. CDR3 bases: TGTGCCAGCAGCGGGACTAATTATAACACTGAAGCTTTCTTT. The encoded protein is CASSGTNYNTEAFF.

CDR3 coding DNA: TGCGCCAGCAGCTCGGGTCTGACAGGGAGTGGGACTAGACCTAATGAGCAGTTCTTC. Protein sequence: CASSSGLTGSGTRPNEQFF. V usage is TRBV5-1 and J usage is TRBJ2-1, with D perhaps TRBD2 (8 bases). CDR3 length: 19 amino acids. CDR1 is SGHRS, CDR2 YFSETQ, per germline. Trimming left V 3 bases short and J 7 bases short, with 29 bases between.

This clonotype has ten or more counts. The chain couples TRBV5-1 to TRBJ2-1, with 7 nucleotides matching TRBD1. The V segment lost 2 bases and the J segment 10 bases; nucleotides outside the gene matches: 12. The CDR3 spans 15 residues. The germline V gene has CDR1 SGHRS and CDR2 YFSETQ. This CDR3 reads CASSFLGQTIGEQFF. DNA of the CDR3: TGCGCCAGCAGCTTCCTGGGACAGACAATTGGGGAGCAGTTCTTC.

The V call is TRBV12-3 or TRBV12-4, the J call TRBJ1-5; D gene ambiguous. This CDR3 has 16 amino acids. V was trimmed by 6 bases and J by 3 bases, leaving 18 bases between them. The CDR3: CASSYDLRLTNQPQHF. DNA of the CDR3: TGTGCCAGCAGCTACGACCTTCGACTGACCAATCAGCCCCAGCATTTT.

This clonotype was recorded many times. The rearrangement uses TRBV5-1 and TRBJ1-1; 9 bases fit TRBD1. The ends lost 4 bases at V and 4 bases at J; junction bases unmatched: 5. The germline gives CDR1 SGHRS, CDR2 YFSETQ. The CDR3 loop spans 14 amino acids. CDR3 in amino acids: CASSRGTGSTEAFF. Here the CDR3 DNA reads TGCGCCAGCAGCCGCGGGACAGGGAGCACTGAAGCTTTCTTT. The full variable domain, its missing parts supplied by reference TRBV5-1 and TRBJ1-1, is KAGVTQTPRYLIKTRGQQVTLSCSPISGHRSVSWYQQTPGQGLQFLFEYFSETQRNKGNFPGRFSGRQFSNSRSEMNVSTLELGDSALYLCASSRGTGSTEAFFGQGTRLTVV.

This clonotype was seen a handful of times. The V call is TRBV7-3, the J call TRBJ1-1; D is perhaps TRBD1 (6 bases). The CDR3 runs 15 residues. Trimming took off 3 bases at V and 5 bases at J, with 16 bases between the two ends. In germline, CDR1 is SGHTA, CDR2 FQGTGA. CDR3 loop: CASSLTRTQGTEAFF. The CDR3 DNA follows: TGTGCCAGCAGCTTGACCCGGACCCAGGGGACTGAAGCTTTCTTT.

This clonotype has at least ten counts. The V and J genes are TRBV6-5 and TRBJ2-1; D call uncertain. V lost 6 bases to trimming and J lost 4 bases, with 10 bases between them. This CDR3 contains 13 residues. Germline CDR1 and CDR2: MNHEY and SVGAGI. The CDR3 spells CASRPSEYNEQFF. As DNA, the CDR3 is TGTGCCAGCAGGCCGAGCGAGTACAATGAGCAGTTCTTC.

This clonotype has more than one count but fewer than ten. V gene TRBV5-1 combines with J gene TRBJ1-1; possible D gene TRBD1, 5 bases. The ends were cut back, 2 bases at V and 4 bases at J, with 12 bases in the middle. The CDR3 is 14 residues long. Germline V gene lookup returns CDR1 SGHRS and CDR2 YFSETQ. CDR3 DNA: TGCGCCAGCAGCTTCTCCCAGGGATCCACTGAAGCTTTCTTT. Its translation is CASSFSQGSTEAFF.

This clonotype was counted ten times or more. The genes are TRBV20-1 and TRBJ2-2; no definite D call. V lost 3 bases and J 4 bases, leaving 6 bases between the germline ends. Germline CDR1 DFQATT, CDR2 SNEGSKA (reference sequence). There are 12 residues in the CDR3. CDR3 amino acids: CSARGSTGELFF. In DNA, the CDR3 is TGCAGTGCTAGGGGCAGCACCGGGGAGCTGTTTTTT.

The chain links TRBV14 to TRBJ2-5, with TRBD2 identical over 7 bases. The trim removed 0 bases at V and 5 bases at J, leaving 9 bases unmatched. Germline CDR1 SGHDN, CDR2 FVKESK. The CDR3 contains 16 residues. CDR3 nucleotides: TGTGCCAGCAGCCAAGATCAGAGCGTCGGGGGGGAGACCCAGTACTTC. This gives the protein CASSQDQSVGGETQYF.

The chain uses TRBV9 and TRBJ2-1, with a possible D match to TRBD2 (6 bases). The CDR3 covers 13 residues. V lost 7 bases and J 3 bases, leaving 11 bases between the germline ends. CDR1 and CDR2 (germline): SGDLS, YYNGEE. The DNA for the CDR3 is TGTGCCAGCGGGAGGAGTTACTACAATGAGCAGTTCTTC. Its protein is CASGRSYYNEQFF.

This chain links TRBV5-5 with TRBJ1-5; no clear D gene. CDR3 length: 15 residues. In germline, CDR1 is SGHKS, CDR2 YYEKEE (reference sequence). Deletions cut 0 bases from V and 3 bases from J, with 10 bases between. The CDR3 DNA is TGTGCCAGCAGCTTGGAGACTGGGTTCAATCAGCCCCAGCATTTT. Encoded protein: CASSLETGFNQPQHF.